These 18 T cell receptor beta chains were all obtained from the same sample, sequenced in a study of blood T cells in healthy people across ages. Next came a second PCR, run for about 6 to 12 cycles, which used a sample-barcoded 5' primer along with a J-beta primer mix. TCRdb fed the 5' RACE reads into MiXCR, producing one record per CDR3 protein. The sample has 800,000 or so distinct CDR3 sequences; roughly 25% are singletons. This same sample was also taken into another study, of T cells of mothers and their children.

The sample consisted of blood. Receptors originate from a boy under 18 in good health.

This rearrangement joins TRBV4-3 to TRBJ2-7; 7 bases line up with TRBD1. The CDR3 spans 16 residues. V was pared by 4 bases and J by 6 bases, with 15 bases of the junction left unmatched. Germline CDR1 LGHNA, CDR2 YSLEER. The CDR3 sequence is CASSPQIKDRAGEQYF. The CDR3 nucleotides read TGCGCCAGCAGCCCGCAAATTAAAGACAGGGCCGGCGAGCAGTACTTC.

In its sample, this clonotype was seen a few times. V is TRBV7-2 and J is TRBJ2-5; D possibly matches TRBD1 or TRBD2 (5 bases each). The germline V and J ends were trimmed by 2 bases and 5 bases, with 15 bases remaining between them. The CDR3 contains 15 residues. CDR1 and CDR2 from the germline V gene are SGHTA and FQGNSA. The CDR3 region has the DNA TGTGCCAGCAGCTTAACTGGGACCTCCGTGGAGACCCAGTACTTC. Its protein product is CASSLTGTSVETQYF.

The chain employs TRBV20-1 and TRBJ1-1; D not certain. The CDR3 totals 10 residues. Germline V gene sequence: CDR1 DFQATT, CDR2 SNEGSKA (reference sequence). The ends were cut back, 5 bases at V and 11 bases at J, with 12 bases in the middle. The CDR3, as DNA: TGCAGTGCTTTAATAAATGAGGCTTTCTTT. It specifies CSALINEAFF.

The chain links TRBV5-1 to TRBJ2-5; D call uncertain. Matching the DNA end better, TRBJ2-7 makes the J call doubtful. The germline V gene encodes CDR1 SGHRS and CDR2 YFSETQ. This CDR3 contains 14 residues. Here the CDR3 DNA reads TGCGCCAGCAGCTGGAAGGACGGCCCCTACGAGCAGTACTTC. This gives the protein CASSWKDGPYEQYF.

The V call is TRBV20-1, the J call TRBJ2-7; D unresolved. V gave up 1 base and J gave up 5 bases, with 6 bases separating them. The CDR3 is made up of 11 amino acids. CDR1 is DFQATT and CDR2 is SNEGSKA in the germline V gene (reference sequence). CDR3 sequence: CSARGSNEQYF. The DNA for the CDR3 is TGCAGTGCTAGAGGATCCAACGAGCAGTACTTC.

The genes are TRBV20-1 and TRBJ2-1; 8 bases agree with TRBD2. CDR3 size: 20 residues. Germline-derived CDR1 and CDR2 are DFQATT and SNEGSKA (reference sequence). J was trimmed by 5 bases and V by 7 bases; bases with no gene match: 28. CDR3 protein: CSGTAGEGRLALRPHNEQFF. CDR3 DNA sequence: TGCAGTGGGACGGCGGGGGAGGGAAGACTAGCGCTACGGCCTCACAATGAGCAGTTCTTC.

This clonotype showed up just a few times. The chain combines TRBV5-5 with TRBJ2-5, with 8 positions matching TRBD2. The CDR3 has 14 residues. J gave up 5 bases and V 1 base, and 4 bases lay outside the gene matches. Germline CDR1 reads SGHKS; CDR2 reads YYEKEE (reference sequence). CDR3 region: CASSLPGGVETQYF. The CDR3 DNA follows: TGTGCCAGCAGCTTGCCGGGAGGGGTCGAGACCCAGTACTTC.

The chain employs TRBV12-3 or TRBV12-4 and TRBJ2-2; tentatively, D is TRBD1 (7 bases). V was clipped by 5 bases and J by 2 bases, with 21 bases between them. The CDR3 has 18 residues. CDR3 residues: CASSRQGGGGRNTGELFF. DNA of the CDR3: TGTGCCAGCAGTCGCCAGGGAGGAGGGGGCCGAAACACCGGGGAGCTGTTTTTT.

Many counts were recorded for this clonotype. This chain uses TRBV7-2 with TRBJ2-5; 13 bases match TRBD2. After removal of 3 bases from V and 0 bases from J, the junction contained 1 base not matched to a gene. Per the germline V gene, CDR1 is SGHTA and CDR2 is FQGNSA. This CDR3 spans 16 amino acids. The CDR3 nucleotides read TGTGCCAGCAGCTTGACTAGCGGGGGGTACCAAGAGACCCAGTACTTC. Protein product: CASSLTSGGYQETQYF.

The J gene is TRBJ2-1, the V gene TRBV7-2; 7 bases are a match to TRBD2. The ends lost 1 base at V and 1 base at J; junction bases unmatched: 4. CDR1 is SGHTA and CDR2 is FQGNSA in the germline V gene. The CDR3 runs 16 residues. The CDR3 reads CASSLGGGRSYNEQFF. CDR3 DNA: TGTGCCAGCAGCTTAGGGGGCGGGAGATCCTACAATGAGCAGTTCTTC.

The rearrangement uses TRBV27 and TRBJ1-1; TRBD1 might be the D (5 bases). The germline gives CDR1 MNHEY, CDR2 SMNVEV (reference sequence). This CDR3 contains 14 residues. The V and J ends lost 6 bases and 6 bases respectively, with 17 bases between them. The CDR3 spells CASRRGWDLPEAFF. The CDR3 DNA sequence: TGTGCCAGCAGAAGGGGTTGGGATCTCCCTGAAGCTTTCTTT.

In this sample, this clonotype turned up a few times. This clone may be a read error of a much larger clone one base away. The rearrangement uses TRBV6-1 and TRBJ1-5; 8 nucleotides match TRBD1. The CDR3 is 14 residues long. From germline, CDR1 is MNHNS and CDR2 SASEGT. CDR3 sequence (DNA): TGTGCCGGCAGGGGACAGGATAGCAATCAGCCCCAGCATTTT. The encoded protein is CAGRGQDSNQPQHF.

The CDR3 reads CASSSRNTANTEAFF. CDR3 in DNA: TGTGCCAGCAGTTCCCGAAATACGGCGAACACTGAAGCTTTCTTT. The chain uses TRBV6-5 and TRBJ1-1; D call uncertain. Germline-derived CDR1 and CDR2 are MNHEY and SVGAGI. This CDR3 spans 15 amino acids. The V and J ends lost 4 bases and 1 base respectively, with 13 bases between them.

The gene calls are TRBV12-3 or TRBV12-4 and TRBJ1-6; 8 bases align to TRBD1. The CDR3 totals 14 residues. Germline trimming cut 7 bases from V and 14 bases from J; bases unmatched to any gene: 13. The CDR3 reads CASTPSETGEALHF. The CDR3 DNA sequence: TGTGCCAGCACCCCGAGCGAGACAGGGGAGGCCCTCCACTTT.

The chain links TRBV24-1 to TRBJ2-3; D tentatively fits TRBD1 or TRBD2 (6 bases each). Germline CDR1 reads KGHDR; CDR2 reads SFDVKD. The CDR3 contains 16 residues. The V end lost 1 base, the J end lost 3 bases, and 13 bases lay between the germline ends. The CDR3, as DNA: TGTGCCACCAGTGATTTTGGGGGGCGAAGAACAGATACGCAGTATTTT. Its protein product is CATSDFGGRRTDTQYF.

A single count supports this clonotype. The rearrangement joins TRBV5-1 to TRBJ2-3; 7 nucleotides agree with TRBD1. V shed 4 bases and J 2 bases; nucleotides not matched to a gene: 7. CDR1 SGHRS and CDR2 YFSETQ come from the germline V gene. The CDR3 has 15 amino acids. This CDR3 reads CASSLQGRLTDTQYF. The CDR3 region has the DNA TGCGCCAGCAGCCTACAGGGGCGGCTCACAGATACGCAGTATTTT.

This clonotype was detected a few times. The chain couples TRBV9 to TRBJ2-1; D unclear. V was trimmed by 1 base and J by 2 bases, leaving 10 bases between them. Germline CDR1 reads SGDLS; CDR2 reads YYNGEE. The CDR3 covers 15 residues. DNA of the CDR3: TGTGCCAGCAGCGTACGGAGCGACACCTACAATGAGCAGTTCTTC. It translates to CASSVRSDTYNEQFF.

This clonotype was observed a few times. This CDR3 reads CASSLRPGGESPLHF. The CDR3, as DNA: TGTGCCAGCAGCTTACGCCCGGGAGGGGAATCACCCCTCCACTTT. The chain links TRBV7-6 to TRBJ1-6, with D perhaps TRBD1 (5 bases). Germline V gives CDR1 SGHVS, CDR2 FNYEAQ. CDR3 size: 15 residues. V lost 2 bases, J lost 10 bases, and 15 bases lay in between.